One sample yielded the 2 T cell receptor beta chains listed below, sequenced in a study of regulatory T cells in long-lasting Graves disease. Combining iRepertoire HTBI primers with Arm-PCR of CDR3 regions, the authors built TCR beta libraries. TCRdb re-analysed the multiplex PCR reads in MiXCR, keeping a single row per CDR3 protein. This table has around 460,000 distinct CDR3 sequences, 14% appearing once. As for time point: newly diagnosed GD, antithyroid drugs for less than 3 months. RNA from PBMCs was the source of the TCR library. The same sample was also studied in work on T cells in Graves' hyperthyroidism and ophthalmopathy.

The input for sequencing was peripheral blood mononuclear cells (PBMCs), taken at new diagnosis, from a patient treated with antithyroid drugs. These receptors all stem from a woman between 50 and 59 years old with Graves disease.

This clonotype has more than one count but fewer than ten. This sequence joins TRBV7-3 and TRBJ2-3; 7 positions match TRBD2. The CDR3 extends over 16 amino acids. Germline CDR1 SGHTA, CDR2 FQGTGA. Unmatched junction bases numbered 7, after V lost 1 base and J lost 3 bases. CDR3 residues: CASSLRGAGATDTQYF. The CDR3 nucleotides read TGTGCCAGCAGCTTAAGGGGCGCGGGAGCGACAGATACGCAGTATTTT. Full variable domain (remainder filled in from reference TRBV7-3 and TRBJ2-3): GAGVSQTPSNKVTEKGKYVELRCDPISGHTALYWYRQSLGQGPEFLIYFQGTGAADDSGLPNDRFFAVRPEGSVSTLKIQRTERGDSAVYLCASSLRGAGATDTQYFGPGTRLTVL.

There are a few counts of this clonotype. The chain couples TRBV5-1 to TRBJ2-7; 7 bases fit TRBD1. CDR1 SGHRS and CDR2 YFSETQ come from the germline V gene. Losses at the gene ends were 2 bases for V and 5 bases for J; bases not matched to a gene: 7. The length of the CDR3 is 14 residues. The CDR3 is CASSFDRAGDEQYF. The CDR3 nucleotides read TGCGCCAGCAGCTTTGACAGGGCAGGAGACGAGCAGTACTTC.